The present T cell receptor (beta chain) was sequenced within a study of cytomegalovirus exposure and HLA in healthy donors. Findings and limits, study-wide: A later analysis reportedly identified an Asian-associated ancestry cluster as carrying fewer N-insertions than the roughly 670-donor mean. The listing of 150 or so TCR beta chains classed them as cytomegalovirus-associated. In an earlier analysis, productive rearrangement rates for most beta V segments clustered near 87% or 30%.

Primers: 60 Vbeta forward and 13 Jbeta reverse. Libraries were prepared by immunoSEQ multiplex PCR; TCRdb keeps only in-frame clonotypes and omits some of them. The profile shows 130,000 or so clones, under 85% of them singletons. CDR3 length equals 14 residues. The V gene end was trimmed by 7 bases and the J gene end by 7 bases; junction bases not matched to a gene: 8. Germline V lookup: CDR1 MNHNS, CDR2 SASEGT. As concerns this clone: What it recognizes is unknown.

The clonotype was recovered from a man aged 25 to 40 in good health and CMV-seronegative. Input material: PBMCs. V and J are TRBV6-1 and TRBJ2-1; TRBD2 matches at 9 bases. The CDR3 DNA follows: TGTGCCAGCAATTCTGCGGGAGGGCCGAATGAGCAGTTCTTC. Amino acid sequence: CASNSAGGPNEQFF.